This TCR beta chain appears in the sequencing data of a study of beta chain features in type 1 diabetes. Study-wide results and limits: Healthy donors had naive, central memory and Treg TCRB repertoires that appeared less similar than those seen among patients. Individuals with type 1 diabetes displayed fewer insertions and more deletions at VDJ junctions.

Every sorted population was more than 95% pure. This clone has a handful of counts. The antigen remains undetermined. Investigators reverse transcribed all isolated RNA, so they sequenced expressed TCRB transcripts. Profiling relied on immunoSEQ multiplex PCR, and the TCRdb table lists in-frame clones only, not all of them. The sample lists 37,000 or so clones; around 45% were seen once. Germline loops: CDR1 MNHEY, CDR2 SMNVEV (reference sequence). V lost 2 bases, J lost 4 bases, and 6 bases stayed unmatched. CDR3 length: 15 residues. The source is a woman aged 18-29 years in good health. The material sequenced was central memory CD4+ T cells from blood. The chain uses TRBV27 and TRBJ2-7, with 9 bases aligning to TRBD1. The CDR3 protein is CASSLDRGSFYEQYF. The CDR3 bases are TGTGCCAGCAGTTTAGACAGGGGGTCTTTTTACGAGCAGTACTTC.